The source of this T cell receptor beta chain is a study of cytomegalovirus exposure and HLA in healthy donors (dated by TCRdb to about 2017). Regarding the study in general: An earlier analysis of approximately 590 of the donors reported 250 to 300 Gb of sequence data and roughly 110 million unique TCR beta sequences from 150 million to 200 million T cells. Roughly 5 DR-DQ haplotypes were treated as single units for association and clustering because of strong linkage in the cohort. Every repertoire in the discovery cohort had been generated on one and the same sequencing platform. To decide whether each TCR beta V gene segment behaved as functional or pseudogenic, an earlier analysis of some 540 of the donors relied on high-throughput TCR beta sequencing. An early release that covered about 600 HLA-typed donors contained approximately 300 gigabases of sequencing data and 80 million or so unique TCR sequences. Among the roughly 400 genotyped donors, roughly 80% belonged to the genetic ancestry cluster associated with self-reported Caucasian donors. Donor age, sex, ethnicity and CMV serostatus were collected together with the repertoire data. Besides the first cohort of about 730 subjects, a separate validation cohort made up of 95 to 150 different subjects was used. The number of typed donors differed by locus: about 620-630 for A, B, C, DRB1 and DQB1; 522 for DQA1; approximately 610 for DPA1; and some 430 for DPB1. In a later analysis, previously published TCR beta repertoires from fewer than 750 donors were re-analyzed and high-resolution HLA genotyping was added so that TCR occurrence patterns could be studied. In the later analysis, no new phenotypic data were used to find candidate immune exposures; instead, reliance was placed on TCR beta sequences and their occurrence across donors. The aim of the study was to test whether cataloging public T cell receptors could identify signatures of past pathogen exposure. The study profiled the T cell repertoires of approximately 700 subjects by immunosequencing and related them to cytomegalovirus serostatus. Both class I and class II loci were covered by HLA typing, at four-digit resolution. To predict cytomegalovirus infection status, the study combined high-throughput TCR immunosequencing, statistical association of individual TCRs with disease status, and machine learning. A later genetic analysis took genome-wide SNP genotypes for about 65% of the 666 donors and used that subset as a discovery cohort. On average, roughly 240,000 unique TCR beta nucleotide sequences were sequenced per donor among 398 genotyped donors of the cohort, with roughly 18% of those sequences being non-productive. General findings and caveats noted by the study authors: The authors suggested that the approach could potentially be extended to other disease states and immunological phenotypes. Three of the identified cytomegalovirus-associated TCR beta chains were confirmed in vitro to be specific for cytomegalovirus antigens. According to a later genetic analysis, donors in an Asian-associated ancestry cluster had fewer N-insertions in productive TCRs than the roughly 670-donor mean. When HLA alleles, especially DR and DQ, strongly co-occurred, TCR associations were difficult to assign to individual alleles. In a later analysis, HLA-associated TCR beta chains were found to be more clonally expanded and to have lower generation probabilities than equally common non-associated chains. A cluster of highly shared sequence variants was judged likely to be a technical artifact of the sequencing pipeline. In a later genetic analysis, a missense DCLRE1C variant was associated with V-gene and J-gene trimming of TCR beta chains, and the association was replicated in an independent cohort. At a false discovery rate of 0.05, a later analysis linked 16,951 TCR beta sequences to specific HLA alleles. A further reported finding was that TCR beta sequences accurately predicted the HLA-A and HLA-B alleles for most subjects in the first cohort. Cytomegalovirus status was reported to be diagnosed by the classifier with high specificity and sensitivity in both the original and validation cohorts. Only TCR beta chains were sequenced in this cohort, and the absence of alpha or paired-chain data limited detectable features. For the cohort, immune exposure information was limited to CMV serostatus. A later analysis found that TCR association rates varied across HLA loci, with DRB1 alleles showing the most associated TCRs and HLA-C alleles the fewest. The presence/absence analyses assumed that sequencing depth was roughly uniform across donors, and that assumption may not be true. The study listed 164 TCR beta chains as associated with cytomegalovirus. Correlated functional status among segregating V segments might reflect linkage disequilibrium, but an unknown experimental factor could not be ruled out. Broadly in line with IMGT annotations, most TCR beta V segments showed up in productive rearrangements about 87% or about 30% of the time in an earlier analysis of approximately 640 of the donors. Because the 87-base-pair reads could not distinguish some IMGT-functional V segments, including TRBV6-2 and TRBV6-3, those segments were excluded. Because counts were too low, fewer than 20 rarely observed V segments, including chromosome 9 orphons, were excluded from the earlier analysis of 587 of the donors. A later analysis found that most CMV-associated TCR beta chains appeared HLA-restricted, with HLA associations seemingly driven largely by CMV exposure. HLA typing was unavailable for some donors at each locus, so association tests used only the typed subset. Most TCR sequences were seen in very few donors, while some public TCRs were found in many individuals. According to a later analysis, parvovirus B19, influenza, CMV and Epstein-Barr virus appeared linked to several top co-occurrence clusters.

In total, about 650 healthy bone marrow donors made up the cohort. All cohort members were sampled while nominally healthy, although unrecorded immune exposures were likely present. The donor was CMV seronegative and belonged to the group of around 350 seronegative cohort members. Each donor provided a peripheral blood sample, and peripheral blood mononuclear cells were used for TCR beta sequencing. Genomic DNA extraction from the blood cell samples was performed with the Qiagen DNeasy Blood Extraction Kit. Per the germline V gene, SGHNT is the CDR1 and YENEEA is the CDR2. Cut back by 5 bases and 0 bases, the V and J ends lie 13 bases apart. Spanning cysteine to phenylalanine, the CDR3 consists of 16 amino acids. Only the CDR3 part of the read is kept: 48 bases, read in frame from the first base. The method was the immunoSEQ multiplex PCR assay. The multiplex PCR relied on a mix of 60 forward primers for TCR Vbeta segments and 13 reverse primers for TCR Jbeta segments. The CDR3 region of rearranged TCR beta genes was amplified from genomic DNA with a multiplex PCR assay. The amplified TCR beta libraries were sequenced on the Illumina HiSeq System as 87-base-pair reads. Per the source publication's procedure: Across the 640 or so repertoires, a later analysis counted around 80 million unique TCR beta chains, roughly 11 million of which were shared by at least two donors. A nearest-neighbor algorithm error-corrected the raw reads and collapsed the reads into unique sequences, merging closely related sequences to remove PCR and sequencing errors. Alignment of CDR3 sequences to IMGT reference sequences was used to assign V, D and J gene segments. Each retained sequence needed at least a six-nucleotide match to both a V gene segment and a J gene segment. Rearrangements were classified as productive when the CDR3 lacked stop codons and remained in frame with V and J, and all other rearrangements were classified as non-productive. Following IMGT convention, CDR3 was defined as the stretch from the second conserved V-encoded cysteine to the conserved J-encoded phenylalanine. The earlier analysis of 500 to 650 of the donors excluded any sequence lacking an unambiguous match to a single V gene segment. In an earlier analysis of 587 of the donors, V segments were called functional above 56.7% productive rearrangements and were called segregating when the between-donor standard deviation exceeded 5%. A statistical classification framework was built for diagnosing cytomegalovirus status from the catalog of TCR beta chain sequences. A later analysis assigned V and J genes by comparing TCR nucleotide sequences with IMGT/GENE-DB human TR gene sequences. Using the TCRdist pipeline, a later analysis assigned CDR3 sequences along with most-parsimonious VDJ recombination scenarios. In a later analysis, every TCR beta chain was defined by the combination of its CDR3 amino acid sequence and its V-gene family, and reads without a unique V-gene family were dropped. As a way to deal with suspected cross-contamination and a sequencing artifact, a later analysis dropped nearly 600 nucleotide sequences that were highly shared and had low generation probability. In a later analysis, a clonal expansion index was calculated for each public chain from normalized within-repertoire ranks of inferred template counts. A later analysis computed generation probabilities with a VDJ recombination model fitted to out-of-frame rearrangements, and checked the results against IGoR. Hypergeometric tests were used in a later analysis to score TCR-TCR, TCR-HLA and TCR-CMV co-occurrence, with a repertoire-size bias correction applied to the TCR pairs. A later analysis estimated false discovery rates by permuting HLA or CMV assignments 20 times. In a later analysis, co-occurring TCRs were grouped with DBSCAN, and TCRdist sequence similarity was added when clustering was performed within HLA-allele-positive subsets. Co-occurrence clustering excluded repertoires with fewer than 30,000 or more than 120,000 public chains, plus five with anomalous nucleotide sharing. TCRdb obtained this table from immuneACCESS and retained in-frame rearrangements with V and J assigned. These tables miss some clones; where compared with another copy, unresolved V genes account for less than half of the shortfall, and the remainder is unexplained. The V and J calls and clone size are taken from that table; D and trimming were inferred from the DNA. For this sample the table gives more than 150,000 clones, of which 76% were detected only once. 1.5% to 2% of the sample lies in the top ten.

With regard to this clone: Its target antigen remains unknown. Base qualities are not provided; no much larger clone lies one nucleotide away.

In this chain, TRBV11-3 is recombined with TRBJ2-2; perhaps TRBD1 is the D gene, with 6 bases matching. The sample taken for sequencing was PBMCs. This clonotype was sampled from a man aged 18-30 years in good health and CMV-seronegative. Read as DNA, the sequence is TGTGCCAGCAGCCCACGGGACAAGCCGAACACCGGGGAGCTGTTTTTT. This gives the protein CASSPRDKPNTGELFF.